This is a list of T cell receptor beta chains from one sample in a study of T cells in Graves' hyperthyroidism and ophthalmopathy. A single record per CDR3 protein comes from TCRdb applying MiXCR to the multiplex PCR reads. The repertoire holds about 740,000 distinct CDR3 sequences, with 12% to 15% as singletons. Sequenced input: blood. The receptors stem from a woman aged 18-30 years with Graves' hyperthyroidism. Each CDR3 is given with its conserved first and last residue. D genes are given only for firm matches. Rows may omit the clone size; those that give it use once, few, many or a size class.

len: 17
abundance: many
j_gene: TRBJ2-5
d_gene: -
v_gene: TRBV7-9
CDR3nt: TGTGCCAGCAGCCGAAAACTACCGGGACGCTTCCAAGAGACCCAGTACTTC
CDR3aa: CASSRKLPGRFQETQYF

len: 14
abundance: few
j_gene: TRBJ2-5
d_gene: TRBD2
v_gene: TRBV10-2
CDR3nt: TGCGCCAGCAGTGAGAGCGGGGGGGGAGAGACCCAGTACTTC
CDR3aa: CASSESGGGETQYF

len: 17
abundance: many
j_gene: TRBJ2-1
d_gene: TRBD1
v_gene: TRBV12-3/TRBV12-4
CDR3nt: TGTGCCAGCAGTTTAGGTAGGGGGACAGTGTTCTTCAAGGAGCAGTTCTTC
CDR3aa: CASSLGRGTVFFKEQFF

len: 18
abundance: few
j_gene: TRBJ1-5
d_gene: -
v_gene: TRBV7-8
CDR3nt: TGTGCCAGCAGCTTAGCCGCCCGGGGACGGAATAGCAATCAGCCCCAGCATTTT
CDR3aa: CASSLAARGRNSNQPQHF

len: 14
abundance: -
j_gene: TRBJ1-5
d_gene: -
v_gene: TRBV6-1
CDR3nt: TGTGCCAGCAGACCCGACAGCCTCAATCAGCCCCAGCATTTT
CDR3aa: CASRPDSLNQPQHF

len: 14
abundance: -
j_gene: TRBJ1-6
d_gene: -
v_gene: TRBV27
CDR3nt: TGTGCCAGCAGCTACGGCCGGTATAATTCACCCCTCCACTTT
CDR3aa: CASSYGRYNSPLHF

len: 16
abundance: few
j_gene: TRBJ2-5
d_gene: TRBD2
v_gene: TRBV5-4
CDR3nt: TGTGCCAGCAGGGACGGGAGGACTAGCGGTCAAGAGACCCAGTACTTC
CDR3aa: CASRDGRTSGQETQYF

len: 14
abundance: -
j_gene: TRBJ2-7
d_gene: TRBD2
v_gene: TRBV20-1
CDR3nt: TGCAGTGCCTATCTAGCGGGCCGCTCCTACGAGCAGTACTTC
CDR3aa: CSAYLAGRSYEQYF

len: 15
abundance: few
j_gene: TRBJ2-6
d_gene: TRBD2
v_gene: TRBV5-1
CDR3nt: TGCGCCAGCTGGACGGGGGGGGCTGGGGCCAACGTCCTGACTTTC
CDR3aa: CASWTGGAGANVLTF

len: 16
abundance: few
j_gene: TRBJ2-5
d_gene: -
v_gene: TRBV2
CDR3nt: TGTGCCAGCAGTGTTTTTTCAACCACGATCCAAGAGACCCAGTACTTC
CDR3aa: CASSVFSTTIQETQYF

len: 15
abundance: -
j_gene: TRBJ1-6
d_gene: -
v_gene: TRBV7-3
CDR3nt: TGTGCCAGCAGCTTACACGGGGGATACCATTCACCCCTCCACTTT
CDR3aa: CASSLHGGYHSPLHF

len: 15
abundance: -
j_gene: TRBJ1-6
d_gene: TRBD1
v_gene: TRBV7-9
CDR3nt: TGTGCCAGCAGCACACGGACAGGGGACAGTTCACCCCTCCACTTT
CDR3aa: CASSTRTGDSSPLHF

len: 13
abundance: -
j_gene: TRBJ2-1
d_gene: -
v_gene: TRBV7-9
CDR3nt: TGTGCCAGCGAAGAAGGGTCCTGCAATGAGCAGTTCTTC
CDR3aa: CASEEGSCNEQFF

len: 14
abundance: once
j_gene: TRBJ2-7
d_gene: -
v_gene: TRBV7-2
CDR3nt: TGTGCCAGCAGCCTCCGGGGACGACAGTACGAGCAGTACTTC
CDR3aa: CASSLRGRQYEQYF

len: 12
abundance: -
j_gene: TRBJ2-1
d_gene: -
v_gene: TRBV7-6
CDR3nt: TGTGCCAGCAGCTTATCCCACAATGAGCAGTTCTTC
CDR3aa: CASSLSHNEQFF

len: 12
abundance: few
j_gene: TRBJ2-7
d_gene: -
v_gene: TRBV30
CDR3nt: TGTGCCGGGGACACCAACTCCTACGAGCAGTACTTC
CDR3aa: CAGDTNSYEQYF

len: 12
abundance: many
j_gene: TRBJ2-5
d_gene: -
v_gene: TRBV30
CDR3nt: TGTGCCTGGAGTGTCGGGGGAGGGACCCAGTACTTC
CDR3aa: CAWSVGGGTQYF

len: 16
abundance: many
j_gene: TRBJ2-7
d_gene: -
v_gene: TRBV4-1
CDR3nt: TGCGCCAGCAGCCACTCCAGGGAGACCCCATCCTACGAGCAGTACTTC
CDR3aa: CASSHSRETPSYEQYF

len: 11
abundance: many
j_gene: TRBJ2-1
d_gene: -
v_gene: TRBV20-1
CDR3nt: TGCAGTGCCAGCGGCTACAATGAGCAGTTCTTC
CDR3aa: CSASGYNEQFF

len: 17
abundance: many
j_gene: TRBJ2-7
d_gene: TRBD2
v_gene: TRBV20-1
CDR3nt: TGCAGTGCTAGAGGGGGCCTAGCGGGAGGTTTGTGGCGCGAGCAGTACTTC
CDR3aa: CSARGGLAGGLWREQYF

len: 16
abundance: -
j_gene: TRBJ2-1
d_gene: TRBD1
v_gene: TRBV6-1
CDR3nt: TGTGCCAGCAGACCCACGCCGGGACAGGGTATTGGTGAGCAGTTCTTC
CDR3aa: CASRPTPGQGIGEQFF

len: 13
abundance: many
j_gene: TRBJ1-4
d_gene: -
v_gene: TRBV20-1
CDR3nt: TGCAGTGCTAGCCCCCGGACTGTGGAAAAACTGTTTTTT
CDR3aa: CSASPRTVEKLFF

len: 16
abundance: few
j_gene: TRBJ2-7
d_gene: -
v_gene: TRBV7-9
CDR3nt: TGTGCCAGCAGCTTAGATCCGGGAGAGGGAACATACGAGCAGTACTTC
CDR3aa: CASSLDPGEGTYEQYF

len: 14
abundance: once
j_gene: TRBJ2-7
d_gene: -
v_gene: TRBV7-2
CDR3nt: TGCGCCAGCAGCCATCCCCGGGGGCGATACGAGCAGTACTTC
CDR3aa: CASSHPRGRYEQYF

len: 15
abundance: many
j_gene: TRBJ2-7
d_gene: TRBD2
v_gene: TRBV27
CDR3nt: TGTGCCAGCAGGGGGGCCTTAGCGGGAGCCTACGAGCAGTACTTC
CDR3aa: CASRGALAGAYEQYF

len: 17
abundance: few
j_gene: TRBJ2-7
d_gene: -
v_gene: TRBV4-1
CDR3nt: TGCGCCAGCAGCCAAGGACGAAGCGGGCTTTCTTCCTACGAGCAGTACTTC
CDR3aa: CASSQGRSGLSSYEQYF

len: 15
abundance: many
j_gene: TRBJ1-2
d_gene: -
v_gene: TRBV6-5
CDR3nt: TGTGCCAGCAGTTACCCTGGCGACAGTGTCTATGGCTACACCTTC
CDR3aa: CASSYPGDSVYGYTF

len: 12
abundance: few
j_gene: TRBJ2-4
d_gene: TRBD1
v_gene: TRBV29-1
CDR3nt: TGCAGCGTTGACCAGGGGGTTGACATTCAGTACTTC
CDR3aa: CSVDQGVDIQYF

len: 17
abundance: -
j_gene: TRBJ2-5
d_gene: -
v_gene: TRBV6-6
CDR3nt: TGTGCCAGCAGTTACTCCCTCGGGTGGAGGGAATCGGAGACCCAGTACTTC
CDR3aa: CASSYSLGWRESETQYF

len: 15
abundance: many
j_gene: TRBJ2-3
d_gene: TRBD1
v_gene: TRBV20-1
CDR3nt: TGCAGTGCGACACCGTCTGACAGGGGGGGAGATACGCAGTATTTT
CDR3aa: CSATPSDRGGDTQYF

len: 15
abundance: many
j_gene: TRBJ2-7
d_gene: -
v_gene: TRBV6-6
CDR3nt: TGTGCCAGCAGTTACTCGCAGGGCTCGACCGGCGAGCAGTACTTC
CDR3aa: CASSYSQGSTGEQYF

len: 15
abundance: many
j_gene: TRBJ2-3
d_gene: -
v_gene: TRBV4-2
CDR3nt: TGTGCCAGCAGCCAAGATGCAGGAATCCCAGATACGCAGTATTTT
CDR3aa: CASSQDAGIPDTQYF

len: 17
abundance: many
j_gene: TRBJ2-5
d_gene: TRBD1
v_gene: TRBV28
CDR3nt: TGTGCCAGCAGTTTATTGGTAGGGGGCCCCGGTGGGGTGGCCCAGTACTTC
CDR3aa: CASSLLVGGPGGVAQYF

len: 14
abundance: many
j_gene: TRBJ1-2
d_gene: TRBD1
v_gene: TRBV30
CDR3nt: TGTGCCTGGTGTGTTTCGATGACAGGGCGTAGCTACACCTTC
CDR3aa: CAWCVSMTGRSYTF

len: 11
abundance: many
j_gene: TRBJ2-1
d_gene: -
v_gene: TRBV5-1
CDR3nt: TGTGCCAGCAGCTTAGCTAACGAGCAGTTCTTC
CDR3aa: CASSLANEQFF

len: 15
abundance: many
j_gene: TRBJ2-7
d_gene: -
v_gene: TRBV7-2
CDR3nt: TGTGCCAGCAGCTTAGCAGACCTCCTCAGTTACGAGCAGTACTTC
CDR3aa: CASSLADLLSYEQYF

len: 13
abundance: many
j_gene: TRBJ2-3
d_gene: -
v_gene: TRBV2
CDR3nt: TGTGCCAGCAGGGATTCTCCCACGGATACGCAGTATTTT
CDR3aa: CASRDSPTDTQYF

len: 15
abundance: many
j_gene: TRBJ1-2
d_gene: -
v_gene: TRBV2
CDR3nt: TGTGCCAGCAGTTGGGGGTACTCAGCTAACTATGGCTACACCTTC
CDR3aa: CASSWGYSANYGYTF

len: 14
abundance: many
j_gene: TRBJ2-7
d_gene: TRBD2
v_gene: TRBV20-1
CDR3nt: TGCAGTGCCCTGGGACTAGCGGGAGGGTGGGAGCAGTACTTC
CDR3aa: CSALGLAGGWEQYF

len: 15
abundance: many
j_gene: TRBJ2-1
d_gene: -
v_gene: TRBV18
CDR3nt: TGTGCCAGCTCCCTTCCGGGCGGGACCTACAATGAGCAGTTCTTC
CDR3aa: CASSLPGGTYNEQFF

len: 16
abundance: many
j_gene: TRBJ1-1
d_gene: -
v_gene: TRBV28
CDR3nt: TGTGCCAGCAGTTTCTGGGGCGGGGGGGGCGCGACTGAAGCTTTCTTT
CDR3aa: CASSFWGGGGATEAFF

len: 12
abundance: many
j_gene: TRBJ1-2
d_gene: -
v_gene: TRBV20-1
CDR3nt: TGCAGTGCTAGTTGGAGAGGCTATGGCTACACCTTC
CDR3aa: CSASWRGYGYTF

len: 17
abundance: few
j_gene: TRBJ2-7
d_gene: TRBD2
v_gene: TRBV15
CDR3nt: TGTGCCACCAGCAGAGATCAAGCGGGAGGTTCTACTTACGAGCAGTACTTC
CDR3aa: CATSRDQAGGSTYEQYF

len: 15
abundance: -
j_gene: TRBJ2-1
d_gene: -
v_gene: TRBV14
CDR3nt: TGTGCCAGCAGCCAAGAAATTACGGGCTACAATGAGCAGTTCTTC
CDR3aa: CASSQEITGYNEQFF

len: 16
abundance: many
j_gene: TRBJ1-2
d_gene: TRBD1
v_gene: TRBV11-2
CDR3nt: TGTGCCAGCAGCCCGGGCTGGACAGGATCGGACTATGGCTACACCTTC
CDR3aa: CASSPGWTGSDYGYTF